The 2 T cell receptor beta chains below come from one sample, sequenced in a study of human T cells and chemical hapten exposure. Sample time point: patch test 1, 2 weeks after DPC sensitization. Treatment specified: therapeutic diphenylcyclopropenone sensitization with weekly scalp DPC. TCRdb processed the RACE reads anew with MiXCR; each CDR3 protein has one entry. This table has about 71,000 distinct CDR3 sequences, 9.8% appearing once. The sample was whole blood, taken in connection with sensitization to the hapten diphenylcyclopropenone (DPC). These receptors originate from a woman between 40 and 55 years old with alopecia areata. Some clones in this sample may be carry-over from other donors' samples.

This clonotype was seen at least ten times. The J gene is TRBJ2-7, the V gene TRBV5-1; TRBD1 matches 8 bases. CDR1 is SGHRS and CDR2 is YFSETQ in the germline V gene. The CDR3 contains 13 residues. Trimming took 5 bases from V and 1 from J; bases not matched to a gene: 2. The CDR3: CASRGTGSYEQYF. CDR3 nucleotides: TGCGCCAGCAGAGGGACAGGTTCCTACGAGCAGTACTTC. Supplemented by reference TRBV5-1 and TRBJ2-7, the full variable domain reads KAGVTQTPRYLIKTRGQQVTLSCSPISGHRSVSWYQQTPGQGLQFLFEYFSETQRNKGNFPGRFSGRQFSNSRSEMNVSTLELGDSALYLCASRGTGSYEQYFGPGTRLTVT.

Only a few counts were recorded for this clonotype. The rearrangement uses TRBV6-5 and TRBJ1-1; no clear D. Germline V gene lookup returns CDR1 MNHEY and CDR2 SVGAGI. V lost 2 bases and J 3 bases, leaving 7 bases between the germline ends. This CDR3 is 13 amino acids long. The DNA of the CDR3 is TGTGCCAGCAGTTACCTACGTGACACTGAAGCTTTCTTT. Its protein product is CASSYLRDTEAFF.